This T cell receptor (beta chain) was sequenced during a study of T cells expressing NK-cell markers. Study-level information: Seven of the eight sequenced donors were classified as HCMV-seropositive, and one was classified as seronegative.

The germline CDR1 and CDR2 sequences are MGHDK and SYGVNS. CDR3 length equals 13 residues. General study results and limits: Once again these clonotypes came out on top in the CD3+CD56-NKG2C+ fraction of a few donors.

TCRdb re-called the 5' RACE reads and gives one entry per CDR3 protein, without DNA. The sample totals roughly 160,000 distinct CDR3 sequences. On this clonotype itself: The antigen is not known.

The chain is built from TRBV25-1 and TRBJ1-2; the TCRdb call, TRBD1, lacks DNA for checking. The receptor was derived from a woman between 18 and 70 years old in good health. Sequencing was performed on blood T cells: a sorted CD56 or NKG2C T cell subset, CD4+ or CD8+ T cells, or bulk PBMC T cells (not recorded which). CDR3 residues: CASREGQGYGYTF.